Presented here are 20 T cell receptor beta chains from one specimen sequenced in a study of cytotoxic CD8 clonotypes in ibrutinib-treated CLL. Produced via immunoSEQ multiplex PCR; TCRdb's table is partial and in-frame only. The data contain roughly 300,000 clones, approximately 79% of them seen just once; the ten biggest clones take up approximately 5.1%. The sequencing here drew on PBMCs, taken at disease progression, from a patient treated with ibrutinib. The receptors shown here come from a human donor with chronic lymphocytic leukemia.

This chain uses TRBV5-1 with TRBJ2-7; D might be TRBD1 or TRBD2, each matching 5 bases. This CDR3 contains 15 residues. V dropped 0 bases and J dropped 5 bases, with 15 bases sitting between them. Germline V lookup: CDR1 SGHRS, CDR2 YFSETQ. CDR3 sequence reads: CASSLVMGRENEQYF. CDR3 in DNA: TGCGCCAGCAGCTTGGTAATGGGCAGGGAGAACGAGCAGTACTTC.

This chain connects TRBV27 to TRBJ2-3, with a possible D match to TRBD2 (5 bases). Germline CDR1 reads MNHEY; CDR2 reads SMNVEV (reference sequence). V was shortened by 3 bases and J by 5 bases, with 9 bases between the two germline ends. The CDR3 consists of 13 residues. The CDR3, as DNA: TGTGCCAGCAGTTTGTCCCGGGGAGATACGCAGTATTTT. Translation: CASSLSRGDTQYF.

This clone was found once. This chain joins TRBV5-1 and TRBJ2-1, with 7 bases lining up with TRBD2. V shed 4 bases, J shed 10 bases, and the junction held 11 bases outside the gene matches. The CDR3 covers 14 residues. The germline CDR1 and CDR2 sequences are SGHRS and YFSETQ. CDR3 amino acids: CASSPTSAPREQFF. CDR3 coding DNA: TGCGCCAGCAGCCCCACTAGCGCCCCCCGCGAGCAGTTCTTC.

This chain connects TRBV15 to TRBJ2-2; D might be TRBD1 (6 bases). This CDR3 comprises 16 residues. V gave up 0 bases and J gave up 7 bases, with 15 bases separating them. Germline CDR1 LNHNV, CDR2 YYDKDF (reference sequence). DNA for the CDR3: TGTGCCACCAGCAGAGAGAGGGCAGGGGATATCGGGGAGCTGTTTTTT. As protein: CATSRERAGDIGELFF.

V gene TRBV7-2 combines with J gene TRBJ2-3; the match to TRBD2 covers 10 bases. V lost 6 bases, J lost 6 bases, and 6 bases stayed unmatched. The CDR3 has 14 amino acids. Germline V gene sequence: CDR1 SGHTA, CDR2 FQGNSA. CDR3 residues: CASSPGLASDTQYF. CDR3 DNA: TGTGCCAGCAGTCCGGGACTAGCGTCGGATACGCAGTATTTT.

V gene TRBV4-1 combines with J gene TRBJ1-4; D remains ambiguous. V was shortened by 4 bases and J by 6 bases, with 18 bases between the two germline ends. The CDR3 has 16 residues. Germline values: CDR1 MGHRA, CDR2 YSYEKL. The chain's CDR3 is CASSRDWGIGHEKLFF. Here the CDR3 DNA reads TGCGCCAGCAGCCGAGATTGGGGTATTGGGCATGAAAAACTGTTTTTT.

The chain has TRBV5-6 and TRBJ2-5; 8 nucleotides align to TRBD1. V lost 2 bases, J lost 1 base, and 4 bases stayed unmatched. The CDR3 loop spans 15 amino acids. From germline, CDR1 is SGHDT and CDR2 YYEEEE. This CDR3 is CASSFVGQGQETQYF. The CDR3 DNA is TGTGCCAGCAGCTTTGTAGGACAGGGCCAAGAGACCCAGTACTTC.

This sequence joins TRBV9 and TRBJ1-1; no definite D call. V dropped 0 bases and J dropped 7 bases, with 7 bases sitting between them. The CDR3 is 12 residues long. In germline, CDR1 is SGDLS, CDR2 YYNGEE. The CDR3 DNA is TGTGCCAGCAGCGTAGGCTTGGGTGAAGCTTTCTTT. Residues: CASSVGLGEAFF.

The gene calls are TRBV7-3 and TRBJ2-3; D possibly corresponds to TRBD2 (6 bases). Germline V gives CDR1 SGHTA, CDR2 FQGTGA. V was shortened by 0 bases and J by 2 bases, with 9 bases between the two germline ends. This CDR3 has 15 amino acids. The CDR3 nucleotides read TGTGCCAGCAGCTTAACGGGGGGACTCACAGATACGCAGTATTTT. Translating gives CASSLTGGLTDTQYF.

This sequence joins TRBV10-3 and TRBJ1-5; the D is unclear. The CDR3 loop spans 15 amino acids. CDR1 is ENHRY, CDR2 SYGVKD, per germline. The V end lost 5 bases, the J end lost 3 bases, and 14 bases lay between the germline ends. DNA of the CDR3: TGTGCCATCAGTACTATTGACGGTTACAATCAGCCCCAGCATTTT. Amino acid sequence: CAISTIDGYNQPQHF.

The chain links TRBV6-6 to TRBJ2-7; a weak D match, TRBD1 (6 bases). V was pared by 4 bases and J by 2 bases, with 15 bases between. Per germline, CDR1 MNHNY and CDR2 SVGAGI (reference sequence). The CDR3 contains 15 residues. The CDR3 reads CASSSDPDRAYEQYF. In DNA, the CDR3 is TGTGCCAGCAGTTCCGACCCGGACAGAGCCTACGAGCAGTACTTC.

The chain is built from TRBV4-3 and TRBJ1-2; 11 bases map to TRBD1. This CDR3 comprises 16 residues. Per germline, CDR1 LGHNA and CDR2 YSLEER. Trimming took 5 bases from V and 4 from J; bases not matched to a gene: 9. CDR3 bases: TGCGCCAGCAGCGACCGGGACAGGGGGTGGGCCTATGGCTACACCTTC. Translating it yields CASSDRDRGWAYGYTF.

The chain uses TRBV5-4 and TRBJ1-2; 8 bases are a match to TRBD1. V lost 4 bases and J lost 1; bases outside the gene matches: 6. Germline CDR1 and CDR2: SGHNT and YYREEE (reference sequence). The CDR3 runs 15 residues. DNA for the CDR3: TGTGCCAGCAGCAGGGGACAGGCCTATAACTATGGCTACACCTTC. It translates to CASSRGQAYNYGYTF.

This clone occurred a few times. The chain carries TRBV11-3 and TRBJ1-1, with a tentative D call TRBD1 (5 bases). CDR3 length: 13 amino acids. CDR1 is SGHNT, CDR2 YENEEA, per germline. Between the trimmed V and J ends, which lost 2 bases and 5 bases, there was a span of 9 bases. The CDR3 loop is CASSLNYRTEAFF. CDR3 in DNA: TGTGCCAGCAGCTTAAATTACAGGACTGAAGCTTTCTTT.

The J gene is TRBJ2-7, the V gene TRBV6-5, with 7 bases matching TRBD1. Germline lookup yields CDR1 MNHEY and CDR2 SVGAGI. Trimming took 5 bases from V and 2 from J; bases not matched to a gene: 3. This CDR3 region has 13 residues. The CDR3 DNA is TGTGCCAGCAGTCCGGACAGGACCTACGAGCAGTACTTC. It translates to CASSPDRTYEQYF.

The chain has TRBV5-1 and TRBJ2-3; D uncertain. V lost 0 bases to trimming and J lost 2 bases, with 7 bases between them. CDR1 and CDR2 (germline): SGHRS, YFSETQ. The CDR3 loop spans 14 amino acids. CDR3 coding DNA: TGCGCCAGCAGCTTGGAAATTTTCACAGATACGCAGTATTTT. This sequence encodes CASSLEIFTDTQYF.

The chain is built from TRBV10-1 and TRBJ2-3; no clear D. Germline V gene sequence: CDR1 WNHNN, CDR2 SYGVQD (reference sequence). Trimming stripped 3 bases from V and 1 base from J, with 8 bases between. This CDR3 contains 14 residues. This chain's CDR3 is CASSEGRRTDTQYF. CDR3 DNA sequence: TGCGCCAGCAGTGAAGGACGCCGCACAGATACGCAGTATTTT.

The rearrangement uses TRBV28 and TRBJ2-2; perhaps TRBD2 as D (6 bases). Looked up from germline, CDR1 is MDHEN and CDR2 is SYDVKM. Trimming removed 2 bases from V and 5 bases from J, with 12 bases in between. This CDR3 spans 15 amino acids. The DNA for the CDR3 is TGTGCCAGCAGTTTAAGGGCGGGAAGGACCGGGGAGCTGTTTTTT. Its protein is CASSLRAGRTGELFF.

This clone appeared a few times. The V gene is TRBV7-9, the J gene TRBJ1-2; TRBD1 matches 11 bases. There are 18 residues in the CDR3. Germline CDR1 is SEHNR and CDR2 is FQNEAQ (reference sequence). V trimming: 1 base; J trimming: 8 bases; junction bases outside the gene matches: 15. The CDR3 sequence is CASSLVISDRGRRIGYTF. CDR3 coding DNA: TGTGCCAGCAGCTTAGTCATCTCGGACAGGGGGCGTCGTATCGGCTACACCTTC. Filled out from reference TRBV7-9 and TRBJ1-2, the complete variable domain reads DTGVSQNPRHKITKRGQNVTFRCDPISEHNRLYWYRQTLGQGPEFLTYFQNEAQLEKSRLLSDRFSAERPKGSFSTLEIQRTEQGDSAMYLCASSLVISDRGRRIGYTFGSGTRLTVV.

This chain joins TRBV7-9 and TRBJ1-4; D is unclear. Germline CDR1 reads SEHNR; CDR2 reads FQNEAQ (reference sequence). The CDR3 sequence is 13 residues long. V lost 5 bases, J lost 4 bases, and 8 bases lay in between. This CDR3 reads CASSGVFNEKLFF. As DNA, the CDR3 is TGTGCCAGCAGCGGGGTCTTTAATGAAAAACTGTTTTTT. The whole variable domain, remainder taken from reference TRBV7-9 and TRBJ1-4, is DTGVSQNPRHKITKRGQNVTFRCDPISEHNRLYWYRQTLGQGPEFLTYFQNEAQLEKSRLLSDRFSAERPKGSFSTLEIQRTEQGDSAMYLCASSGVFNEKLFFGSGTQLSVL.